Below, one T cell receptor (beta chain) is given with its context. As yet, its antigen is unknown. These data belong to a study of cytomegalovirus exposure and HLA in healthy donors. Findings of the study overall: Per published accounts, TCR beta sequences correctly predicted the HLA-A and HLA-B alleles of most subjects. Upon later analysis, HLA-associated TCR beta chains proved more clonally expanded than other, equally common chains.

PCR involved 60 Vbeta and 13 Jbeta primers. Data came from immunoSEQ multiplex PCR; TCRdb stores just in-frame clones and leaves some out. The listing records around 210,000 clones. This CDR3 comprises 13 residues. In germline, CDR1 is KGHSH, CDR2 LQKENI. V dropped 5 bases and J dropped 5; count of bases not matched to a gene: 5. Sequencing used PBMCs. The receptor was derived from a woman in her 30s in good health and CMV-seropositive. The chain has TRBV18 and TRBJ2-5; 7 bases match TRBD1. The CDR3 bases are TGTGCCAGCTCATTAGGGACAGTGGAGACCCAGTACTTC. Translating gives CASSLGTVETQYF.